This TCR beta chain was recovered during a study of blood T cell repertoires in COVID-19 (dated by TCRdb to 2020 to 2022). Background on the whole study: Collaborator samples came from the United States, Italy and Spain and covered acute and convalescent phases of COVID-19. The prospective study material was composed of cDNA or gDNA derived from T cells, B-cell-depleted T cells, or PBMCs. Subjects who had been exposed to COVID-19, were actively infected with it, or had recovered from it provided the deeply sampled blood TCRbeta repertoires that made up the dataset. The repertoires were made available in a free public database intended to serve as a resource for research on the immune response to SARS-CoV-2. The samples were drawn from two sources: the first 160 participants of the ongoing ImmuneRACE study, and 1,000 to 1,500 subjects contributed by 6 global collaborators. Nearly every sample came with metadata listing a de-identified subject ID, COVID-19 status, age in years and sex. Where available, HLA class I and class II types were obtained from metadata supplied by the sample provider rather than from assay-based typing.

On the study overall, not on this receptor specifically: How much clinical and demographic metadata was included differed by source and by participant, and the metadata was provided uncurated.

The immunoSEQ Assay, a bias-controlled multiplex PCR, was used to amplify TCRbeta CDR3 regions from genomic DNA. The original methods were these. Within the assay, amplification of reference gene primers was used to estimate how many nucleated cells each sample contained. Sequence reads were collapsed and filtered to measure the absolute abundance of every unique TCRbeta CDR3 rearrangement. For each sample, productive Simpson clonality was calculated by taking the square root of Simpson's diversity index across productive rearrangements. In TCRdb, the immuneACCESS table is reduced to in-frame sequences with V and J assigned. These tables do not hold every clone; where another copy was compared, an unresolved V gene accounts for under half, and the others remain unexplained. V, J and clone size are taken as reported in that table, and D and trimming were inferred from the DNA itself. The sample records under 200,000 clones, approximately 83% of which are singletons. The ten biggest clones cover 2.6% of the sample.

Each collaborating institution followed its own protocols to collect whole blood in K2EDTA tubes. For TCRbeta analysis, collaborator samples were shipped as frozen whole blood, as isolated PBMCs, or as DNA extracted from either sample type. Inclusive of the bounding cysteine and phenylalanine, the CDR3 is 18 residues long. CDR3 DNA only is kept here, 54 bases in frame from base 1. Relative to germline, V is missing 5 bases and J is missing 2 bases, with 13 bases of the junction outside any gene match. The germline V gene (reference sequence) specifies LGHDT as CDR1 and YNNKEL as CDR2. This clone came up a few times. This clone's antigen is unknown. Within one base of it there is no much larger clone, and no base qualities were kept.

The clonotype originates from a human donor with acute or convalescent COVID-19. The donor label of this sample is uncertain. The sequence is built from TRBV3-1 (or the pseudogene TRBV3-2) and TRBJ1-4; 8 bases in the junction line up with TRBD1. Sequenced sample: peripheral blood. The CDR3 reads CASSKTGQGRATNEKLFF. At the DNA level, the sequence is TGTGCCAGCAGCAAAACCGGACAGGGAAGGGCCACTAATGAAAAACTGTTTTTT.